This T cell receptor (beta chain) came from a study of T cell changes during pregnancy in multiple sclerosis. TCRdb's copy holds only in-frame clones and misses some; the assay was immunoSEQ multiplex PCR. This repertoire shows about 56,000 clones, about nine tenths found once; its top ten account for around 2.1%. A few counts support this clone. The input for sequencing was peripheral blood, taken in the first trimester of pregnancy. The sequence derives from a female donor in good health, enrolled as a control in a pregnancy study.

CDR3 residues: CASSLHHRRGNNEQFF. The CDR3, as DNA: TGTGCCAGCAGTTTACACCACCGGAGAGGAAACAATGAGCAGTTCTTC. The chain couples TRBV27 to TRBJ2-1; D remains unclear. The CDR3 has 16 residues. V lost 2 bases and J lost 5, with 16 bases in between. Germline assignment: CDR1 MNHEY and CDR2 SMNVEV (reference sequence).